The 3 T cell receptor beta chains below all came from one sample that was sequenced in a study of blood T cell repertoires in COVID-19. Produced via immunoSEQ multiplex PCR; TCRdb's table is partial and in-frame only. The data contain about 400,000 clones, more than 70% of them singletons. Input material: PBMCs or T cells enriched from blood (not recorded which). The receptors were gathered from a man aged 40-49 years in a cohort exposed to, infected with or recovered from COVID-19 (not recorded which).

This clone was observed a few times. The chain has TRBV5-4 and TRBJ2-1, with a tentative D call TRBD2 (5 bases). From germline, CDR1 is SGHNT and CDR2 YYREEE (reference sequence). The length of the CDR3 is 16 residues. V was cut by 4 bases and J by 0 bases, with 14 bases left in between. CDR3 residues: CASSVKSGSSYNEQFF. The CDR3 DNA follows: TGTGCCAGCAGCGTCAAGAGCGGAAGCTCCTACAATGAGCAGTTCTTC.

The rearrangement links TRBV5-5 to TRBJ2-1; the match to TRBD2 covers 8 bases. The CDR3 loop spans 14 amino acids. Germline values: CDR1 SGHKS, CDR2 YYEKEE (reference sequence). The ends lost 5 bases at V and 6 bases at J; junction bases unmatched: 7. The DNA for the CDR3 is TGTGCCAGCAGAACCGGGACTAGACCCAATGAGCAGTTCTTC. It translates to CASRTGTRPNEQFF. The entire variable domain, with the rest obtained from reference TRBV5-5 and TRBJ2-1, is as follows: DAGVTQSPTHLIKTRGQQVTLRCSPISGHKSVSWYQQVLGQGPQFIFQYYEKEERGRGNFPDRFSARQFPNYSSELNVNALLLGDSALYLCASRTGTRPNEQFFGPGTRLTVL.

V gene TRBV5-4 combines with J gene TRBJ2-3; TRBD2 agrees at 7 bases. There are 12 residues in the CDR3. The germline gives CDR1 SGHNT, CDR2 YYREEE (reference sequence). Unmatched junction bases numbered 3, after V lost 4 bases and J lost 7 bases. Here the CDR3 reads CASSPAGNTQYF. The CDR3 DNA follows: TGTGCCAGCAGCCCAGCGGGAAATACGCAGTATTTT.